Here is one T cell receptor beta chain with its context. What this receptor recognizes is not known. No base quality values were provided; no much bigger clone lies one nucleotide off. Systemically healthy Caucasian individuals from Russia, approximately 39 in total and aged about 6 to 90 years, were included as donors. About 10 milliliters of peripheral blood were collected from each donor into EDTA-treated Vacutainer tubes. PBMCs were isolated by Ficoll-Paque density-gradient centrifugation, with at least 7 million obtained per sample. Trizol reagent was used to extract total RNA from the PBMCs, yielding at least 6 micrograms per sample. The percentages of naive CD45RAhigh/CD27high T cells were determined by flow cytometry on a PBMC aliquot from every donor. The CDR3 covers 14 residues, taking in both the cysteine and the phenylalanine. The CDR3 DNA has 42 bases and is translated from base 1. Per the germline V gene, SQVTM is the CDR1 and ANQGSEA is the CDR2. V is reduced by 2 bases and J by 6 bases, leaving a spacing of 14 bases between them.

This specimen comes from a study of blood T cells in healthy people across ages (dated by TCRdb to the mid-2010s). About the investigation overall: In model experiments, template switching captured about one uniquely barcoded TCR beta cDNA molecule for every two T cells. To track age-related changes in TCR beta repertoire diversity, the study relied on deep sequencing normalized with unique cDNA molecular identifiers. Donors were grouped into four age groups: young (average 16 years), middle-aged (over 35), aged (around 60) and long-lived (roughly 80). To avoid experimental bias, donors of different ages were spread randomly across the sequencing lanes. The study analyzed two additional independent replicas of 1 million unique cDNA reads from the same blood draw for two donors, one aged 18 to 30 and one aged 80 or older. Overall study outcomes, separate from this receptor: The CMV infection status of donors was not known, potentially confounding age-related changes in expanded clonotypes. Since profiling was done on bulk unsorted PBMCs, naive and antigen-experienced compartments could not be conclusively compared. Observed TCR beta diversity per million T cells fell roughly linearly with age, and a significant reduction was already apparent by age roughly 40. A strong correlation was found between observed TCR beta diversity and the percentage of naive T cells measured by flow cytometry. Total diversity estimates from one million sequenced T cells were considered lower bounds and underestimates. The long-lived group showed more naive CD4+ T cells, fewer expanded clones and increased TCR diversity than the aged group, suggesting age selection.

Library generation was performed with 5' RACE. The second PCR ran for about 7 to 11 cycles and used a J-beta primer mix along with a sample-barcoded 5' primer. A unique molecular identifier was introduced onto each TCR beta cDNA molecule by a template-switch 5' adaptor carrying 12 random nucleotides. Each sample yielded at least 2.5 million CDR3-containing paired-end reads. First-strand cDNA synthesis was performed from all RNA using the Mint cDNA synthesis kit, with priming by a TRBC-specific oligonucleotide. All cDNA was treated with uracil-DNA glycosylase and then went through a first 18-cycle PCR with the universal primers M1SS and BC2_uni_R. Processing in the source paper ran as follows. Each sample was normalized by randomly selecting 1 million high-quality reads, each carrying a distinct molecular identifier. Instead of being binned into consensus sequences, reads that shared molecular identifiers were thrown out. MiTCR, run with a Q25 quality threshold and the strictest error-elimination algorithm, handled CDR3 identification, clonotype clustering and error correction. A nonparametric unseen species model with Euler transformation was used to estimate lower-bound total TCR beta diversity. The raw public data were reprocessed by TCRdb itself: fastp quality trimming at Q25, MiXCR clonotype calling, in-frame beta chains only. Every CDR3 protein is listed once, alongside the most common genes and DNA of its rows. The V and J calls shown here were made by TCRdb, not taken from the authors' results. This sample is represented by around 2 million distinct CDR3 sequences; about 39% of them were singletons. The top ten clones comprise 23% of the sample.

Recombination connected TRBV29-1 to TRBJ2-1; no D gene can be assigned with confidence. The sequencing input was blood. This sequence was found in a human donor in good health. The sequenced DNA: TGCAGCGTTGAACCCCCGGGCAGCTTCAATGAGCAGTTCTTC. This translates into CSVEPPGSFNEQFF.